This entry lists 29 T cell receptor beta chains sequenced from one sample in a study of persistence of HIV-infected CD4 T cells. For these receptors, no antigen is known. The stimulus was lysate of CMV-infected fibroblasts, around 10 ug/mL. Memory cells lacking CD40L and CD69 with high CD45RO were sorted. The libraries were made with immunoSEQ version 4 in survey mode. The data were produced by immunoSEQ multiplex PCR, yet TCRdb's version contains in-frame clones alone and is incomplete. Of more than 30,000 clones detected, about four fifths appear once; the ten largest clones hold about 6%. Sequences were derived from CD4+ T cells sorted from PBMCs after roughly 19-hour stimulation, sampled from a patient who received antiretroviral therapy. Every receptor here comes from an adult woman with HIV who was CMV-seropositive.

The chain carries TRBV6-6 and TRBJ2-2, with unresolved D. Germline CDR1 reads MNHNY; CDR2 reads SVGAGI (reference sequence). V was shortened by 4 bases and J by 3 bases, with 6 bases between the two germline ends. This CDR3 spans 13 amino acids. The CDR3 nucleotides are TGTGCCAGCAGTTGGTTGGACACCGGGGAGCTGTTTTTT. Translating gives CASSWLDTGELFF.

DNA for the CDR3: TGTGCCAGCAGCCTTACAGGCGACTCCCGTCGGGGAGCTTTCTTT. It yields the protein CASSLTGDSRRGAFF. This sequence joins TRBV5-4 and TRBJ1-1; TRBD1 is a possible D gene (5 bases). CDR1 and CDR2 (germline): SGHNT, YYREEE (reference sequence). The CDR3 has 15 amino acids. Trimming shortened V by 4 bases and J by 10 bases, and 23 bases separated the two germline ends.

The chain carries TRBV6-5 and TRBJ1-6; 7 nucleotides agree with TRBD1. Trimming cost V 6 bases and J 13 bases; bases outside gene matches: 15. CDR1 is MNHEY, CDR2 SVGAGI, per germline. CDR3 size: 15 residues. CDR3 in amino acids: CASSPSGQTLTPLHF. CDR3 sequence (DNA): TGTGCCAGCAGCCCCTCGGGACAGACTCTGACGCCCCTCCACTTT.

V gene TRBV28 combines with J gene TRBJ2-6; the D is unclear. This CDR3 has 13 amino acids. The germline V gene has CDR1 MDHEN and CDR2 SYDVKM. The CDR3 spells CASTYSGANVLTF. The CDR3 DNA reads as TGTGCTTCTACATACTCTGGGGCCAACGTCCTGACTTTC.

The rearrangement joins TRBV6-6 to TRBJ1-1, with D unclear. Trimming removed 4 bases at V and 1 base at J, with 4 bases between. There are 12 residues in the CDR3. CDR1 and CDR2 (germline): MNHNY, SVGAGI (reference sequence). CDR3 DNA: TGTGCCAGCAGTTCAGGGAACACTGAAGCTTTCTTT. This encodes CASSSGNTEAFF.

The V and J genes are TRBV5-1 and TRBJ2-5; weak D call: TRBD1 (6 bases). V lost 0 bases and J 3 bases, leaving 15 bases between the germline ends. This CDR3 contains 16 residues. The germline V gene encodes CDR1 SGHRS and CDR2 YFSETQ. The CDR3 DNA reads as TGCGCCAGCAGCTTGGGGCAGGGGAACTTGAAAGAGACCCAGTACTTC. Translation gives CASSLGQGNLKETQYF.

The chain uses TRBV18 and TRBJ2-4; 10 nucleotides line up with TRBD1. Germline values: CDR1 KGHSH, CDR2 LQKENI. This CDR3 region has 15 residues. V dropped 6 bases and J dropped 3; count of bases not matched to a gene: 5. CDR3 nucleotides: TGTGCCAGCTCTCAGGACAGGGGGGTCAAAAACATTCAGTACTTC. Its protein product is CASSQDRGVKNIQYF.

This chain connects TRBV7-2 to TRBJ1-1; 7 positions match TRBD1. With 5 bases clipped from V and 7 bases from J, the junction kept 13 bases outside the gene matches. Germline assignment: CDR1 SGHTA and CDR2 FQGNSA. The CDR3 has 15 residues. The CDR3 loop reads CASSPRTGGGYEAFF. For the CDR3, the DNA is TGTGCCAGCAGCCCAAGGACAGGCGGTGGGTATGAAGCTTTCTTT.

The chain couples TRBV28 to TRBJ1-1; D is undetermined. Germline V CDR1 and CDR2: MDHEN, SYDVKM. V was clipped by 5 bases and J by 10 bases, with 17 bases between them. CDR3 length: 13 residues. CDR3 residues: CASSPYSVLVAFF. The CDR3 DNA reads TGTGCCAGCAGTCCGTACTCAGTCCTGGTAGCTTTCTTT.

The genes are TRBV30 and TRBJ1-1; no firm D call. Trimming took 2 bases from V and 4 from J, leaving 11 bases between them. In germline, CDR1 is GTSNPN, CDR2 SVGIG (reference sequence). The CDR3 extends over 13 amino acids. The CDR3 sequence: CAWSRGWGTEAFF. CDR3 coding DNA: TGTGCCTGGAGTAGAGGGTGGGGCACTGAAGCTTTCTTT.

The chain employs TRBV3-1 (or the pseudogene TRBV3-2) and TRBJ1-3; D may be TRBD1 (5 bases). This CDR3 has 21 residues. V dropped 0 bases and J dropped 0 bases, with 24 bases sitting between them. The germline CDR1 and CDR2 sequences are LGHDT and YNNKEL (reference sequence). The CDR3 DNA follows: TGTGCCAGCAGCCAAGATTTTGGTATGTGGGACCGGGATTGCTCTGGAAACACCATATATTTT. Its protein is CASSQDFGMWDRDCSGNTIYF.

The genes are TRBV20-1 and TRBJ1-2; D may be TRBD1 (5 bases). The CDR3 contains 11 residues. V gave up 3 bases and J gave up 9 bases, with 11 bases separating them. Germline V gene data show CDR1 as DFQATT and CDR2 as SNEGSKA (reference sequence). CDR3: CSASDGGSYTF. The CDR3 DNA sequence: TGCAGTGCTAGTGACGGGGGAAGCTACACCTTC.

The rearrangement joins TRBV24-1 to TRBJ2-1; D remains ambiguous. Germline lookup yields CDR1 KGHDR and CDR2 SFDVKD. There are 15 residues in the CDR3. Trimming cost V 4 bases and J 1 base, with 10 bases left between them. Here the CDR3 DNA reads TGTGCCACCAGTGACCCGAAGAAGTCCTACAATGAGCAGTTCTTC. Its translation: CATSDPKKSYNEQFF.

This clone was observed a few times. The J gene is TRBJ1-3, the V gene TRBV5-6; no clear D. This CDR3 contains 15 residues. The germline gives CDR1 SGHDT, CDR2 YYEEEE. Trimming left V 1 base short and J 6 bases short, with 14 bases between. This CDR3 reads CASSLTRKATNTIYF. CDR3 DNA sequence: TGTGCCAGCAGCTTGACCAGGAAAGCGACAAACACCATATATTTT. The full variable domain, rest sourced from reference TRBV5-6 and TRBJ1-3, is DAGVTQSPTHLIKTRGQQVTLRCSPKSGHDTVSWYQQALGQGPQFIFQYYEEEERQRGNFPDRFSGHQFPNYSSELNVNALLLGDSALYLCASSLTRKATNTIYFGEGSWLTVV.

The count of this clone is one. The rearrangement uses TRBV10-2 and TRBJ2-5; D unresolved. V was shortened by 6 bases and J by 3 bases, with 11 bases between the two germline ends. The CDR3 is made up of 13 amino acids. Germline CDR1 reads WSHSY; CDR2 reads SAAADI. The CDR3 reads CASRRILKETQYF. In DNA, the CDR3 is TGCGCCAGCAGGAGGATCTTAAAAGAGACCCAGTACTTC.

The chain has TRBV24-1 and TRBJ1-3, with TRBD1 as a possible D gene (5 bases). Germline assignment: CDR1 KGHDR and CDR2 SFDVKD. V lost 3 bases to trimming and J lost 7 bases, with 9 bases between them. This CDR3 has 13 amino acids. CDR3 amino acids: CATSDPPGNTIYF. CDR3 nucleotide sequence: TGTGCCACCAGTGATCCTCCAGGGAACACCATATATTTT.

The rearrangement uses TRBV2 and TRBJ1-5; D gene unclear. The V gene lost 6 bases and the J gene lost 2 bases, with 14 bases spanning the gap. Per germline, CDR1 SNHLY and CDR2 FYNNEI. This CDR3 comprises 15 residues. CDR3 DNA: TGTGCCAGCAGCGCCGATCGGCAGCGCAATCAGCCCCAGCATTTT. The encoded protein is CASSADRQRNQPQHF.

This chain's CDR3 is CASKPGPENTEAFF. The DNA of the CDR3 is TGTGCCAGCAAGCCAGGGCCGGAGAACACTGAAGCTTTCTTT. The chain uses TRBV7-3 and TRBJ1-1; perhaps TRBD1 as D (5 bases). Trimming removed 7 bases from V and 1 base from J, with 13 bases in between. Per germline, CDR1 SGHTA and CDR2 FQGTGA. This CDR3 has 14 residues. Using reference TRBV7-3 and TRBJ1-1 for the parts outside the CDR3, the full variable domain is GAGVSQTPSNKVTEKGKYVELRCDPISGHTALYWYRQSLGQGPEFLIYFQGTGAADDSGLPNDRFFAVRPEGSVSTLKIQRTERGDSAVYLCASKPGPENTEAFFGQGTRLTVV.

The V gene is TRBV28, the J gene TRBJ2-3; TRBD2 aligns across 11 bases. This CDR3 is built from 16 residues. Germline V gene data show CDR1 as MDHEN and CDR2 as SYDVKM. J gave up 0 bases and V 7 bases, and 6 bases lay outside the gene matches. CDR3: CASKNSGRGSTDTQYF. CDR3 nucleotide sequence: TGTGCCAGCAAGAATAGCGGGAGGGGAAGCACAGATACGCAGTATTTT.

This clone appeared once. The chain is built from TRBV11-3 and TRBJ1-3, with D possibly TRBD1 on 6 matching bases. There are 15 residues in the CDR3. V was shortened by 3 bases and J by 2 bases, with 11 bases between the two germline ends. CDR1 is SGHNT, CDR2 YENEEA, per germline. CDR3 sequence: CASSLGGLAGNTIYF. DNA of the CDR3: TGTGCCAGCAGCTTGGGGGGGCTGGCTGGAAACACCATATATTTT.

V gene TRBV7-9 combines with J gene TRBJ2-3; TRBD2 aligns across 10 bases. The J segment lost 3 bases and the V segment lost 4 bases, leaving 4 bases of the junction unmatched. Germline V gives CDR1 SEHNR, CDR2 FQNEAQ (reference sequence). The CDR3 contains 15 residues. CDR3 protein: CASSSSSGGTDTQYF. CDR3 sequence (DNA): TGTGCCAGCAGCTCCAGTAGCGGGGGGACAGATACGCAGTATTTT.

The chain employs TRBV7-2 and TRBJ2-5, with D possibly being TRBD2 (5 bases). Germline-derived CDR1 and CDR2 are SGHTA and FQGNSA. The CDR3 is 14 amino acids. V lost 1 base, J lost 3 bases, and 9 bases lay in between. CDR3 amino acids: CASSLDPAEETQYF. The CDR3 region has the DNA TGTGCCAGCAGCTTAGATCCAGCGGAAGAGACCCAGTACTTC.

Written as DNA, the CDR3 is TGTGCCAGCAGCTTACAGAGCCAGAACACTGAAGCTTTCTTT. It specifies CASSLQSQNTEAFF. This rearrangement joins TRBV7-2 to TRBJ1-1, with D hard to call. The ends were cut back, 2 bases at V and 1 base at J, with 8 bases in the middle. Germline V gene data show CDR1 as SGHTA and CDR2 as FQGNSA. The CDR3 has 14 residues.

The chain is built from TRBV24-1 and TRBJ2-3; D unresolved. This CDR3 comprises 16 residues. Trimming took off 2 bases at V and 4 bases at J, with 15 bases between the two ends. The germline gives CDR1 KGHDR, CDR2 SFDVKD. CDR3 residues: CATSDSAITSADTQYF. CDR3 coding DNA: TGTGCCACCAGTGATTCCGCCATCACGAGTGCAGATACGCAGTATTTT.

V and J are TRBV12-3 or TRBV12-4 and TRBJ1-5; D may be TRBD1 (5 bases). Deletions cut 2 bases from V and 4 bases from J, with 6 bases between. The CDR3 sequence is 13 residues long. The CDR3 region has the DNA TGTGCCAGCAGTTTAAAGGGGAATCAGCCCCAGCATTTT. It specifies CASSLKGNQPQHF.

This clone was found once. The V and J genes are TRBV10-3 and TRBJ2-1; tentative D call: TRBD2 (6 bases). The germline CDR1 and CDR2 sequences are ENHRY and SYGVKD. The V gene lost 6 bases and the J gene lost 2 bases, with 14 bases spanning the gap. The length of the CDR3 is 15 residues. CDR3 in amino acids: CAIRSNSGTYNEQFF. CDR3 bases: TGTGCCATCAGAAGCAATAGCGGTACCTACAATGAGCAGTTCTTC.

The V call is TRBV6-5, the J call TRBJ1-1; 8 bases are shared with TRBD1. The J segment lost 2 bases and the V segment lost 6 bases, leaving 8 bases of the junction unmatched. Germline values: CDR1 MNHEY, CDR2 SVGAGI. The CDR3 has 15 amino acids. The DNA of the CDR3 is TGTGCCAGCAGCCAATCGACAGGGGTTAACACTGAAGCTTTCTTT. Amino acid sequence: CASSQSTGVNTEAFF.

The chain employs TRBV28 and TRBJ1-1; D remains ambiguous. This CDR3 comprises 12 residues. V dropped 6 bases and J dropped 0 bases, with 5 bases sitting between them. Germline CDR1 reads MDHEN; CDR2 reads SYDVKM. The CDR3 here is CASRRMNTEAFF. CDR3 nucleotides: TGTGCCAGCAGGCGTATGAACACTGAAGCTTTCTTT.

This clone was counted only a few times. The CDR3 here is CASSSTGDDGYTF. CDR3 DNA sequence: TGTGCCAGCAGCTCAACAGGGGATGATGGCTACACCTTC. The chain joins TRBV7-9 to TRBJ1-2; the match to TRBD1 covers 7 bases. This CDR3 has 13 amino acids. The ends lost 4 bases at V and 6 bases at J; junction bases unmatched: 5. CDR1 and CDR2 from the germline V gene are SEHNR and FQNEAQ (reference sequence).